Each of the 9 T cell receptor beta chains below was sequenced from the same sample in a study of blood T cell repertoires in COVID-19. Repertoires were generated with immunoSEQ multiplex PCR, while TCRdb's copy carries only in-frame clones and drops some. The sample lists more than 95,000 clones; 88% were seen once. The sequencing sample was made of peripheral blood. The receptors were gathered from a human donor in a cohort sampled during active COVID-19.

This clone has only one observation. DNA for the CDR3: TGTGCCAGTAAAGCCCCGGGGGGGCACAATGAGCAGTTCTTC. The encoded protein is CASKAPGGHNEQFF. The chain has TRBV19 and TRBJ2-1, with TRBD2 matching over 8 bases. Germline CDR1 reads LNHDA; CDR2 reads SQIVND (reference sequence). CDR3 length: 14 residues. The trim removed 7 bases at V and 5 bases at J, leaving 7 bases unmatched.

This chain links TRBV27 with TRBJ2-3; 7 bases agree with TRBD2. Looked up from germline, CDR1 is MNHEY and CDR2 is SMNVEV (reference sequence). The V segment lost 0 bases and the J segment 2 bases; nucleotides outside the gene matches: 5. The length of the CDR3 is 16 residues. The CDR3 DNA reads TGTGCCAGCAGTTTATCTTCTAGCGGAAACACAGATACGCAGTATTTT. This encodes CASSLSSSGNTDTQYF.

The V gene is TRBV2, the J gene TRBJ2-3, with D maybe TRBD2 (7 bases). Germline V gene data show CDR1 as SNHLY and CDR2 as FYNNEI. V lost 11 bases, J lost 2 bases, and 14 bases lay in between. The CDR3 loop spans 13 amino acids. The CDR3 protein is CALLGGPTDTQYF. The DNA for the CDR3 is TGTGCCCTCCTGGGGGGGCCCACAGATACGCAGTATTTT.

The rearrangement joins TRBV13 to TRBJ2-7; no firm D call. Germline CDR1 and CDR2: PRHDT and FYEKMQ (reference sequence). The V and J ends lost 8 bases and 0 bases respectively, with 8 bases between them. The CDR3 length is 12 residues. The CDR3 nucleotides read TGTGCCAGCGGTATCGGCTCCTACGAGCAGTACTTC. Its protein product is CASGIGSYEQYF.

The genes are TRBV2 and TRBJ1-4; 8 bases are shared with TRBD1. There are 15 residues in the CDR3. J was trimmed by 13 bases and V by 3 bases; bases with no gene match: 13. CDR1 and CDR2 (germline): SNHLY, FYNNEI. The CDR3 loop is CASSELGTGRRGLFF. CDR3 DNA sequence: TGTGCCAGCAGTGAGTTAGGGACAGGCCGCAGGGGACTGTTTTTT.

V and J are TRBV10-1 and TRBJ2-7; TRBD1 might be the D (6 bases). The CDR3 covers 13 residues. Germline V lookup: CDR1 WNHNN, CDR2 SYGVQD (reference sequence). Trimming left V 1 base short and J 7 bases short, with 11 bases between. CDR3 sequence: CASSEWTDREQYF. Written as DNA, the CDR3 is TGCGCCAGCAGTGAGTGGACAGATCGTGAGCAGTACTTC.

The J gene is TRBJ2-3, the V gene TRBV30, with 10 bases identical to TRBD2. CDR3 length: 16 residues. Germline V gene lookup returns CDR1 GTSNPN and CDR2 SVGIG (reference sequence). Unmatched junction bases numbered 10, after V lost 3 bases and J lost 4 bases. CDR3 bases: TGTGCCTGGAGAGTAGCGGGGGGCGTGGGCTCAGATACGCAGTATTTT. Amino acid sequence: CAWRVAGGVGSDTQYF.

The chain is built from TRBV27 and TRBJ2-1; 7 bases are a match to TRBD2. The V segment lost 2 bases and the J segment 0 bases; nucleotides outside the gene matches: 10. The length of the CDR3 is 18 residues. Germline V lookup: CDR1 MNHEY, CDR2 SMNVEV (reference sequence). The CDR3 loop reads CASSLRPSGLSSYNEQFF. As DNA, the CDR3 is TGTGCCAGCAGTTTAAGGCCTAGCGGATTGAGCTCCTACAATGAGCAGTTCTTC.

This clone showed up just a few times. The chain carries TRBV7-6 and TRBJ2-2; the D gene is possibly TRBD1 (6 bases). V lost 6 bases and J 11 bases, leaving 10 bases between the germline ends. The germline V gene has CDR1 SGHVS and CDR2 FNYEAQ. The CDR3 is made up of 11 amino acids. In nucleotides, the CDR3 is TGTGCCAGCAGTACAGGGTTCGAGCTGTTTTTT. Translation: CASSTGFELFF.